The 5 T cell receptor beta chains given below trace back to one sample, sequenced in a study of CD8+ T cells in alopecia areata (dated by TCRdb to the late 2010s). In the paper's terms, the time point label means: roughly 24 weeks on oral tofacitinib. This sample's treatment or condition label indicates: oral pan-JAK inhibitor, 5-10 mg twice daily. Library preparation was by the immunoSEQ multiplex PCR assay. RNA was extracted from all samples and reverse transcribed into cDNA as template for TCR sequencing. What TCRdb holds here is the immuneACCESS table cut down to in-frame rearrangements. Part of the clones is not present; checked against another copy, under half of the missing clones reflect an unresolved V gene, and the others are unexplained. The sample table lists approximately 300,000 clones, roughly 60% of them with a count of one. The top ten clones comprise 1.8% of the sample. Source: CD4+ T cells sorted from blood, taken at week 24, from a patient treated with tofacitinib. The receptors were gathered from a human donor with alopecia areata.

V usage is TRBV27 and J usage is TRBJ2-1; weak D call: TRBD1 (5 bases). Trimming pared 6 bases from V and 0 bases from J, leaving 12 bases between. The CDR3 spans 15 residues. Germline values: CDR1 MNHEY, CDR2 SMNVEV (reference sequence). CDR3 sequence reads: CASSRGRGSYNEQFF. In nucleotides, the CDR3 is TGTGCCAGCAGCCGAGGTAGGGGCTCCTACAATGAGCAGTTCTTC.

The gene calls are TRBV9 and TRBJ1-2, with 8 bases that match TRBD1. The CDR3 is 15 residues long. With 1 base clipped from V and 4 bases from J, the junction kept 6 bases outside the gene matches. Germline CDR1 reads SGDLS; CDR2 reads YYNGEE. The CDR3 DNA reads TGTGCCAGCAGCGTAACGGGGGACAGGACCTATGGCTACACCTTC. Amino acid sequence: CASSVTGDRTYGYTF.

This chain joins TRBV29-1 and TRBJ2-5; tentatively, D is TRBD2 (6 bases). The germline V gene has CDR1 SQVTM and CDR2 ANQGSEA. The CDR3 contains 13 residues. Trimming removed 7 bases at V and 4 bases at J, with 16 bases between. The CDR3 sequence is CSGLYGGVETQYF. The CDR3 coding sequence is TGCAGCGGCCTATACGGAGGGGTAGAGACCCAGTACTTC. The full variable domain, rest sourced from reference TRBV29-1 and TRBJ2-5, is SAVISQKPSRDICQRGTSLTIQCQVDSQVTMMFWYRQQPGQSLTLIATANQGSEATYESGFVIDKFPISRPNLTFSTLTVSNMSPEDSSIYLCSGLYGGVETQYFGPGTRLLVL.

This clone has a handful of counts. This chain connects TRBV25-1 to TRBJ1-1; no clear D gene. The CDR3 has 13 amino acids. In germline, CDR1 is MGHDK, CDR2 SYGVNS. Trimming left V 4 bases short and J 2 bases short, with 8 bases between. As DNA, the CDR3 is TGTGCCAGCAGTGGAGCCGATAACACTGAAGCTTTCTTT. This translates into CASSGADNTEAFF. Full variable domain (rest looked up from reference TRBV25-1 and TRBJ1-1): EADIYQTPRYLVIGTGKKITLECSQTMGHDKMYWYQQDPGMELHLIHYSYGVNSTEKGDLSSESTVSRIRTEHFPLTLESARPSHTSQYLCASSGADNTEAFFGQGTRLTVV.

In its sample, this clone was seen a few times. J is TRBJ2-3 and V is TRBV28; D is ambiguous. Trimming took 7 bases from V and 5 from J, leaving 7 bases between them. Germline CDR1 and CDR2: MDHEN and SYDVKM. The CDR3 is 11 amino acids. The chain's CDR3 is CASTVEDTQYF. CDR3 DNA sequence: TGTGCCAGCACAGTGGAAGATACGCAGTATTTT.